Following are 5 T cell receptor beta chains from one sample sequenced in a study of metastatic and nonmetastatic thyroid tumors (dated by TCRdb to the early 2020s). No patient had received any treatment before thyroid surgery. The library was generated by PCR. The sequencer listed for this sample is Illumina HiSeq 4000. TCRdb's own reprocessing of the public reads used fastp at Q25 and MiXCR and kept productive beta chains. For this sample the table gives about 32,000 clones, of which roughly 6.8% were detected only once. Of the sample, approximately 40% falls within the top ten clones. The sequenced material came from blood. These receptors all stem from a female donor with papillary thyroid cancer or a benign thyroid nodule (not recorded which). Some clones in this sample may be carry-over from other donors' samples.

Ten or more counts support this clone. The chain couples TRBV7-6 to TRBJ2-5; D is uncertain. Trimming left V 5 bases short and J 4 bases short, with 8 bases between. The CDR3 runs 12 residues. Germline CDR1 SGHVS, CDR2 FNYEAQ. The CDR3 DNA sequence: TGTGCCAGCAGCCAAGATCCAGAGACCCAGTACTTC. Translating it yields CASSQDPETQYF.

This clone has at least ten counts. CDR3 residues: CSAAGIGEDTQYF. The CDR3 DNA follows: TGCAGTGCGGCCGGGATAGGAGAAGATACGCAGTATTTT. The rearrangement uses TRBV20-1 and TRBJ2-3, with a weak D call TRBD2 (5 bases). Trimming cost V 6 bases and J 5 bases, with 15 bases left between them. Germline V gives CDR1 DFQATT, CDR2 SNEGSKA (reference sequence). The CDR3 loop spans 13 amino acids.

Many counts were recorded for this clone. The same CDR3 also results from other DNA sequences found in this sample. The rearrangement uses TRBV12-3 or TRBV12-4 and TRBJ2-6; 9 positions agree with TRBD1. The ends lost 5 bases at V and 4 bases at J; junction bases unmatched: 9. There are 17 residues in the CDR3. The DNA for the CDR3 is TGTGCCAGCAGTAGGGACAGGGTGAGCTCGGGGGCCAACGTCCTGACTTTC. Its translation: CASSRDRVSSGANVLTF.

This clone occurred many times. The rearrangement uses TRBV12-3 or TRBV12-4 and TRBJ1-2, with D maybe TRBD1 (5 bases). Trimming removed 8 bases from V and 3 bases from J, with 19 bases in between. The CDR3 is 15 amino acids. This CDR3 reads CASRTTAGKYYGYTF. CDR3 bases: TGTGCCAGCCGCACCACGGCAGGGAAGTACTATGGCTACACCTTC.

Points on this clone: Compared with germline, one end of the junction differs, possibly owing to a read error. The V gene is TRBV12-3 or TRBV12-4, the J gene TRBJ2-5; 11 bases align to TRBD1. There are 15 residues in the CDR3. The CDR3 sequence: CASSLFRDRGETHHF. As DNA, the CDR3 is TGTGCCAGCAGTTTATTCCGGGACAGGGGGGAGACCCATCACTTC.